Listed below are T cell receptor beta chains from one sample, sequenced in a study of T cells in Graves' hyperthyroidism and ophthalmopathy. TCRdb itself ran the multiplex PCR reads through MiXCR, one entry per CDR3 protein. The sample carries 500,000 to 800,000 distinct CDR3 sequences, approximately 14% recorded once. Material: blood. The receptors shown here come from a woman in her forties or fifties with Graves' ophthalmopathy. Both conserved end residues are part of each CDR3. D genes are given only for firm matches. Clone size, where shown, is once, few, many, or a class for clones that have expanded.

abundance	v_gene	j_gene	d_gene	CDR3nt	CDR3aa
many	TRBV30	TRBJ1-6	TRBD1	TGTGCCTGGAGATCCGGGACAGCTTATAATTCACCCCTCCACTTT	CAWRSGTAYNSPLHF
.	TRBV12-3/TRBV12-4	TRBJ2-3	TRBD2	TGTGCCAGCATCGGGACTAGCGGGGTCACAGATACGCAGTATTTT	CASIGTSGVTDTQYF
.	TRBV12-3/TRBV12-4	TRBJ2-6	.	TGTGCCAGCAGTTTCACTTCTGGGGCCAACGTCCTGACTTTC	CASSFTSGANVLTF
.	TRBV5-6	TRBJ2-7	.	TGTGCCAGCAGTGAGGTTGGGAGAACCTACGAGCAGTACTTC	CASSEVGRTYEQYF
.	TRBV30	TRBJ1-2	TRBD1	TGTGCCTGGATCTGGAGACAGGGGGTCGATGGCTACACCTTC	CAWIWRQGVDGYTF
many	TRBV13	TRBJ2-7	TRBD1	TGTGCCAGCAGCGCAACTGGACAGGGAGAGATTTCCTACGAGCAGTACTTC	CASSATGQGEISYEQYF
few	TRBV7-9	TRBJ2-7	TRBD1	TGTGCCAGCAGCTTCGCAGGGGGACGGGATAAAGGGGAGCAGTACTTC	CASSFAGGRDKGEQYF
few	TRBV4-3	TRBJ2-5	TRBD2	TGCGCCAGCAGCCAAGATGGGCTAGCGGGATGGTCAGAGACCCAGTACTTC	CASSQDGLAGWSETQYF
few	TRBV6-1	TRBJ1-5	TRBD1	TGTGCCAGCGCTGACAGGGGAGATCAGCCCCAGCATTTT	CASADRGDQPQHF
many	TRBV2	TRBJ2-2	TRBD2	TGTGCCAGCAGGCCGAATCTAGCGGGAGTCTCCGGGGAGCTGTTTTTT	CASRPNLAGVSGELFF
.	TRBV6-1	TRBJ2-3	TRBD2	TGTGCCAGCAGTGAAGCGGCGGGAGGGATTACAGATACGCAGTATTTT	CASSEAAGGITDTQYF
.	TRBV4-3	TRBJ2-7	.	TGCGCCAGCAGACAACTTAGCAGCAGCTCCTACGAGCAGTACTTC	CASRQLSSSSYEQYF
many	TRBV6-1	TRBJ1-5	.	TGTGCCAGCAGTTACGATCCGGGAAGTAATCAGCCCCAGCATTTT	CASSYDPGSNQPQHF
many	TRBV20-1	TRBJ2-2	.	TGCAGTGCTAGAGGAAGTCATCTGAACACCGGGGAGCTGTTTTTT	CSARGSHLNTGELFF
many	TRBV3-1	TRBJ2-3	.	TGTGCCAGCAGCCAATTACCCACAGATACGCAGTATTTT	CASSQLPTDTQYF
.	TRBV7-9	TRBJ2-1	TRBD2	TGTGCCAGCAGCTTTCCCCCTGTAGCGGGAGACAACTACAATGAGCAGTTCTTC	CASSFPPVAGDNYNEQFF
.	TRBV6-1	TRBJ2-2	.	TGTGCCAGTAGGACAACCGGGGAGCTGTTTTTT	CASRTTGELFF
few	TRBV11-2	TRBJ1-1	TRBD1	TGTGCCAGCAGCCATGACAGGGCGGGGGGCACTGAAGCTTTCTTT	CASSHDRAGGTEAFF
many	TRBV12-3/TRBV12-4	TRBJ1-1	.	TGTGCCAGCAGTGAAAATAGGGGAACTGAAGCTTTCTTT	CASSENRGTEAFF
many	TRBV20-1	TRBJ2-7	TRBD1	TGCAGTGCTAGAGGAGGGGACAGGGGCTACGAGCAGTACTTC	CSARGGDRGYEQYF
few	TRBV20-1	TRBJ1-2	TRBD1	TGCAGTGCTAGCGGCCCGACAGGGTTCGATGGCTACACCTTC	CSASGPTGFDGYTF
many	TRBV6-1	TRBJ2-7	TRBD1	TGTGCCAGCAGCTGGACAGGGGTCTCCTACGAGCAGTACTTC	CASSWTGVSYEQYF
many	TRBV6-1	TRBJ2-1	.	TGTGCCAGCAGTTCGATCAACAATGAGCAGTTCTTC	CASSSINNEQFF
.	TRBV5-1	TRBJ2-5	TRBD2	TGCGCCAGCAGCTCCGGGGGACTAGCGGGCCGTGAAGAGACCCAGTACTTC	CASSSGGLAGREETQYF
.	TRBV7-6	TRBJ2-1	TRBD2	TGTGCCAGCAGCTTAGCCCCTTTTTCTAGCGGGAGGGCCAGGGATGAGCAGTTCTTC	CASSLAPFSSGRARDEQFF
many	TRBV5-1	TRBJ2-7	TRBD1	TGCGCCAGCAGCTTGGGTGGGACAGAACCGTACGAGCAGTACTTC	CASSLGGTEPYEQYF
many	TRBV6-2/TRBV6-3	TRBJ2-7	.	TGTGCCAGCAGTCCTACCGGGTCCGAGCAGTACTTC	CASSPTGSEQYF
many	TRBV7-3	TRBJ2-1	TRBD1	TGTGCCAGCAGCGCCGGGACAGGAAACTACAATGAGCAGTTCTTC	CASSAGTGNYNEQFF
many	TRBV2	TRBJ2-2	.	TGTGCCAGCAGTCCTCAGGCACGGAACCGAATCGCGAACACCGGGGAGCTGTTTTTT	CASSPQARNRIANTGELFF
.	TRBV18	TRBJ1-2	.	TGTGCCAGCTCACCAAGGATTTTGGACAGAAACTATGGCTACACCTTC	CASSPRILDRNYGYTF
.	TRBV4-1	TRBJ2-7	.	TGCGCCAGCAGCCAAGATTGGGTTAATCGCTACGAGCAGTACTTC	CASSQDWVNRYEQYF
.	TRBV7-2	TRBJ2-1	.	TGTGCCAGCAGCCCCTTGGACGAAGCCTACAGGGAGCGGTTCTTC	CASSPLDEAYRERFF
.	TRBV7-9	TRBJ2-1	.	TGTGCCAGCGATTTTTTCAATGAGCAGTTCTTC	CASDFFNEQFF
many	TRBV28	TRBJ2-5	.	TGTGCCAGCAGTTTAGGGGGGGCCGGGTTTCAAGAGACCCAGTACTTC	CASSLGGAGFQETQYF
many	TRBV20-1	TRBJ2-5	.	TGCAGTGCTAGGTTTCCAGGCCAAGAGACCCAGTACTTC	CSARFPGQETQYF
many	TRBV3-1	TRBJ2-1	TRBD2	TGTGCCAGCAGCCAAGAAGGTAAATTTGCGACTAGCGCTTACAATGAGCAGTTCTTC	CASSQEGKFATSAYNEQFF
many	TRBV11-2	TRBJ2-2	.	TGTGCCAGCAGCTTAGGGGTCGTCACCGGGGAGCTGTTTTTT	CASSLGVVTGELFF
many	TRBV5-1	TRBJ2-7	.	TGCGCCAGCAGCTTGGTAGGACCCGAGGGCTACGAGCAGTACTTC	CASSLVGPEGYEQYF
many	TRBV18	TRBJ1-5	.	TGTGCCAGCTCCCAAATTCAAGAGGGTCAGCCCCAGCATTTT	CASSQIQEGQPQHF
.	TRBV7-8	TRBJ1-1	.	TGTGCCAGCAGCTCTTTGGGACAACGCTCCGGTGAAGCTTTCTTT	CASSSLGQRSGEAFF
few	TRBV6-5	TRBJ2-7	TRBD2	TGTGCCAGCAGTTATCGTACTAGCGGGAGATACGAGCAGTACTTC	CASSYRTSGRYEQYF